This T cell receptor beta chain is drawn from a study of monozygotic twins with cystic fibrosis. The germline V and J ends were trimmed by 4 bases and 2 bases, with 16 bases remaining between them. The CDR3 has 15 amino acids. The germline CDR1 and CDR2 sequences are SGHRS and YFSETQ. Only in-frame clones appear in the TCRdb table, and some are missing; sequencing was by immunoSEQ multiplex PCR. The repertoire holds nearly 25,000 clones, with 80% to 95% as singletons. The V call is TRBV5-1, the J call TRBJ2-7; no definite D call. Sequencing input: blood. The receptor was derived from a girl aged 2 to 9 with cystic fibrosis. The CDR3 loop reads CASSPSVPRPYEQYF. CDR3 coding DNA: TGCGCCAGCAGCCCTTCTGTCCCTCGACCCTACGAGCAGTACTTC.